Below, 13 T cell receptor beta chains from the same sample are listed, as sequenced in a study of T cell repertoires in cytomegalovirus infection. In TCRdb, the reads were re-called with MiXCR into one record per CDR3 protein. The table shows roughly 500,000 distinct CDR3 sequences, with around 10% occurring only once. Sequencing used PBMCs. The receptors were sampled from a human donor in good health (CMV status not recorded). Some clones in this sample may be carry-over from other donors' samples.

This clonotype was counted at least ten times. V and J are TRBV7-8 and TRBJ2-3; a possible D gene is TRBD2 (5 bases). Trimming cost V 5 bases and J 5 bases, with 17 bases left between them. The CDR3 loop spans 15 amino acids. Germline V gene lookup returns CDR1 SGHVS and CDR2 FQNEAQ. CDR3 in DNA: TGTGCCAGCAGCCCTCTGCGGGTGGTGTTAGATACGCAGTATTTT. This sequence encodes CASSPLRVVLDTQYF.

This clonotype occurred many times. The rearrangement links TRBV7-3 to TRBJ2-3, with 7 bases matching TRBD1. The germline V gene has CDR1 SGHTA and CDR2 FQGTGA. The CDR3 is 16 residues long. J lost 1 base, V lost 4 bases, and 8 bases had no gene match. DNA of the CDR3: TGTGCCAGCAGCTACAGGGGTGGCTCGGGCACAGATACGCAGTATTTT. It encodes CASSYRGGSGTDTQYF.

This clonotype was seen many times. The chain carries TRBV3-1 and TRBJ2-7; D uncertain. CDR1 is LGHDT, CDR2 YNNKEL, per germline (reference sequence). This CDR3 region has 12 residues. V was trimmed by 2 bases and J by 4 bases, leaving 6 bases between them. In DNA, the CDR3 is TGTGCCAGCAGCCAACAGCCTTACGAGCAGTACTTC. This encodes CASSQQPYEQYF.

The chain recombines TRBV9 with TRBJ2-3, with 9 bases that match TRBD2. V trimming: 4 bases; J trimming: 4 bases; junction bases outside the gene matches: 7. Germline-derived CDR1 and CDR2 are SGDLS and YYNGEE. This CDR3 has 15 amino acids. CDR3 bases: TGTGCCAGCAGCTATATTAGCGGGAGATCAGATACGCAGTATTTT. It is translated as CASSYISGRSDTQYF.

This clonotype was detected many times. The chain couples TRBV19 to TRBJ2-2; TRBD1 aligns across 10 bases. The CDR3 is made up of 15 amino acids. CDR1 and CDR2 from the germline V gene are LNHDA and SQIVND (reference sequence). With V trimmed by 4 bases and J by 6 bases, 5 bases remained unmatched. In DNA form, the CDR3 reads TGTGCCAGTAGTAGGGGACAGGGGTTTCCCGGGGAGCTGTTTTTT. Protein product: CASSRGQGFPGELFF.

This clonotype was picked up many times. The CDR3 sequence is CASSLQNAANEKLFF. CDR3 sequence (DNA): TGTGCCAGCAGCCTGCAAAATGCCGCTAATGAAAAACTGTTTTTT. The chain couples TRBV7-9 to TRBJ1-4, with unresolved D. Trimming left V 5 bases short and J 3 bases short, with 13 bases between. Germline-derived CDR1 and CDR2 are SEHNR and FQNEAQ (reference sequence). The CDR3 runs to 15 residues. The variable domain in full, with the rest retrieved from reference TRBV7-9 and TRBJ1-4, is DTGVSQNPRHKITKRGQNVTFRCDPISEHNRLYWYRQTLGQGPEFLTYFQNEAQLEKSRLLSDRFSAERPKGSFSTLEIQRTEQGDSAMYLCASSLQNAANEKLFFGSGTQLSVL.

This clonotype has at least ten counts. The CDR3 spells CASSLVSWTYSTDTQYF. The DNA for the CDR3 is TGTGCCAGCAGCTTAGTCTCATGGACGTATAGCACAGATACGCAGTATTTT. J is TRBJ2-3 and V is TRBV7-8; D remains unclear. Germline V lookup: CDR1 SGHVS, CDR2 FQNEAQ. V shed 1 base and J shed 0 bases, with 14 bases lying between them. The CDR3 consists of 17 residues.

The table lists this clonotype with many counts. The V and J genes are TRBV4-2 and TRBJ2-5; D is ambiguous. Trimming stripped 1 base from V and 0 bases from J, with 6 bases between. The CDR3 sequence is 14 residues long. Germline V gene data show CDR1 as LGHNA and CDR2 as YNFKEQ. The CDR3 sequence: CASSQGSYQETQYF. CDR3 coding DNA: TGTGCCAGCAGCCAAGGATCTTACCAAGAGACCCAGTACTTC.

This chain links TRBV20-1 with TRBJ2-2; the D gene is possibly TRBD1 (7 bases). Trimming shortened V by 5 bases and J by 6 bases, and 19 bases separated the two germline ends. The CDR3 consists of 15 residues. The germline V gene encodes CDR1 DFQATT and CDR2 SNEGSKA (reference sequence). DNA of the CDR3: TGCAGTGCTGGATCCACAGGGGAGGACGCCGGGGAGCTGTTTTTT. Translation: CSAGSTGEDAGELFF.

Many counts were recorded for this clonotype. V usage is TRBV7-3 and J usage is TRBJ1-1, with 9 bases identical to TRBD1. The V gene's germline CDR1 is SGHTA and CDR2 FQGTGA. The CDR3 runs 15 residues. V was pared by 5 bases and J by 4 bases, with 8 bases of the junction left unmatched. The CDR3 here is CASSQGGQGGTEAFF. Written as DNA, the CDR3 is TGTGCCAGCAGCCAAGGGGGACAGGGTGGCACTGAAGCTTTCTTT.

This chain uses TRBV9 with TRBJ1-6; D call uncertain. The ends were cut back, 0 bases at V and 10 bases at J, with 11 bases in the middle. The CDR3 spans 14 residues. The germline CDR1 and CDR2 sequences are SGDLS and YYNGEE. The CDR3 loop is CASSVATSGSPLHF. In DNA, the CDR3 is TGTGCCAGCAGCGTAGCTACGAGTGGATCACCCCTCCACTTT.

This clonotype was observed many times. The rearrangement links TRBV11-1 to TRBJ2-1; 8 nucleotides agree with TRBD2. CDR3 size: 17 residues. Trimming took 2 bases from V and 5 from J; bases not matched to a gene: 11. The germline V gene encodes CDR1 SGHAT and CDR2 FQDESV (reference sequence). The CDR3 region is CASSLSPREGRDNEQFF. CDR3 DNA sequence: TGTGCCAGCAGCTTATCCCCCCGGGAGGGCCGAGACAATGAGCAGTTCTTC.

V and J are TRBV20-1 and TRBJ1-1; D ambiguous. Per germline, CDR1 DFQATT and CDR2 SNEGSKA (reference sequence). The CDR3 extends over 13 amino acids. V dropped 6 bases and J dropped 1 base, with 12 bases sitting between them. CDR3 bases: TGCAGTGCCTTCGGTGAGGGGAACACTGAAGCTTTCTTT. Translated, it gives CSAFGEGNTEAFF.